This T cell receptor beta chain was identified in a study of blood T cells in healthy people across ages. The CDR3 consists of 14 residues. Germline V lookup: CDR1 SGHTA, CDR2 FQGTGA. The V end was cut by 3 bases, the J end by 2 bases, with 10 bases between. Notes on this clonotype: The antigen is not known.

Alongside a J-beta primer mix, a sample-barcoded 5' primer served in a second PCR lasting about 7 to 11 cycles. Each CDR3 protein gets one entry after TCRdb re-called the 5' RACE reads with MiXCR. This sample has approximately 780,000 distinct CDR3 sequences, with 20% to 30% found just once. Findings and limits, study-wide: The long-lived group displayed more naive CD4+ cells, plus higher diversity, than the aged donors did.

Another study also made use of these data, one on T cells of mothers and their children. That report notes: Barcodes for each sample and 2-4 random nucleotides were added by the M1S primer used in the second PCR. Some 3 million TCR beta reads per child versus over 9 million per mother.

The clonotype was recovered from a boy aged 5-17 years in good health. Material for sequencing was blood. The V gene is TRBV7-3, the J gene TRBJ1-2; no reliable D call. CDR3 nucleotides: TGTGCCAGCAGCTTGACAAGTCAGAACTATGGCTACACCTTC. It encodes CASSLTSQNYGYTF.